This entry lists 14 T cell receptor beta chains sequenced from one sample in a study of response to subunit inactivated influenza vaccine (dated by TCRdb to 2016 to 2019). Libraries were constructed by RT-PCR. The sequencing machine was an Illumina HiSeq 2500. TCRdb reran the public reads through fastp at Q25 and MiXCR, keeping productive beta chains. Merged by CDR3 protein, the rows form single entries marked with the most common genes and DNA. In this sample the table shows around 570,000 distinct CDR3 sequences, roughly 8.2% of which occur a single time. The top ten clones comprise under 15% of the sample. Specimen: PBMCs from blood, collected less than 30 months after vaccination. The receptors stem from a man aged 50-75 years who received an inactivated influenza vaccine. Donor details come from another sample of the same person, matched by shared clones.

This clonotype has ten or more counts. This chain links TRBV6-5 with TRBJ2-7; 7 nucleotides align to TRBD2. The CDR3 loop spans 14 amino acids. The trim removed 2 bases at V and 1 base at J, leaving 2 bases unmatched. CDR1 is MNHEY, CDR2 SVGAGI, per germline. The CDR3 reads CASSYLGGSYEQYF. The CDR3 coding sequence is TGTGCCAGCAGTTACCTGGGAGGGTCCTACGAGCAGTACTTC.

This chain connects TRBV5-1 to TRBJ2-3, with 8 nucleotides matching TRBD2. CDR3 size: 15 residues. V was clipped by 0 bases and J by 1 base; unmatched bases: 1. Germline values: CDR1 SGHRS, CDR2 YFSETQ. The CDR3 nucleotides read TGCGCCAGCAGCTTGGCGACTAGCGGCACAGATACGCAGTATTTT. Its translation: CASSLATSGTDTQYF.

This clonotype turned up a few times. The CDR3, as DNA: TGTGCCAGCAGTTACCCGGGACAGCCGGAGCAGTACTTC. It codes for CASSYPGQPEQYF. The rearrangement joins TRBV6-5 to TRBJ2-7; 7 positions agree with TRBD1. From germline, CDR1 is MNHEY and CDR2 SVGAGI. After removal of 2 bases from V and 7 bases from J, the junction contained 5 bases not matched to a gene. The CDR3 runs to 13 residues.

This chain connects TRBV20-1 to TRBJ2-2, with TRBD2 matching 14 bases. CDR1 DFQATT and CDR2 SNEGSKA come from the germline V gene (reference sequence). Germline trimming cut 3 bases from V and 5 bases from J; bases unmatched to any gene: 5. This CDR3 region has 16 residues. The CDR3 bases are TGCAGTGCTAGGGGGACTAGCGGGAGTTCTACCGGGGAGCTGTTTTTT. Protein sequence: CSARGTSGSSTGELFF.

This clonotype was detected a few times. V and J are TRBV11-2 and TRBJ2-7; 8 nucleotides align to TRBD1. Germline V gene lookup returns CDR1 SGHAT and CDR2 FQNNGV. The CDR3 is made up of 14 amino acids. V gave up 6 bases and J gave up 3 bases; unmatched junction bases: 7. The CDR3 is CASRPRGLNYEQYF. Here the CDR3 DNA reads TGTGCCAGCAGGCCCAGGGGGCTAAACTACGAGCAGTACTTC.

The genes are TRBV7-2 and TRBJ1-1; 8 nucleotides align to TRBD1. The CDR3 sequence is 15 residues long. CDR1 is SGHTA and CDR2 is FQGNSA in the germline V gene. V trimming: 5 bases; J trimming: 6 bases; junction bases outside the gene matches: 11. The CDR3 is CASSLLRGRLSEAFF. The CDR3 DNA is TGTGCCAGCAGCCTCCTCAGGGGGCGGTTATCTGAAGCTTTCTTT.

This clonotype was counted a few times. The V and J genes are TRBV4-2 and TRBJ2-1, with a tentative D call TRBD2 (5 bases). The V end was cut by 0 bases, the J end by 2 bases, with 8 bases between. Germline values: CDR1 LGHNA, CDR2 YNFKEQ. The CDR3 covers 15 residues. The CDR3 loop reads CASSQETGTYNEQFF. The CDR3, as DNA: TGTGCCAGCAGCCAAGAGACCGGGACCTACAATGAGCAGTTCTTC.

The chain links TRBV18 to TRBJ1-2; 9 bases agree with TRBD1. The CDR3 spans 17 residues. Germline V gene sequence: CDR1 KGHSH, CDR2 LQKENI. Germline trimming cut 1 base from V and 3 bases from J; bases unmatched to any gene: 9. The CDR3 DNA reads TGTGCCAGCTCACCACTGCGGGGACAGGGAGTTGACTATGGCTACACCTTC. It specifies CASSPLRGQGVDYGYTF.

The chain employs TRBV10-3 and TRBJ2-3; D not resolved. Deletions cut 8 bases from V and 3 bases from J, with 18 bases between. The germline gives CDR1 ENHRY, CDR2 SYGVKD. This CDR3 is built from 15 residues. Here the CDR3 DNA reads TGTGCCATCTCCCGAATGACGGCAGAGACAGATACGCAGTATTTT. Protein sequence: CAISRMTAETDTQYF.

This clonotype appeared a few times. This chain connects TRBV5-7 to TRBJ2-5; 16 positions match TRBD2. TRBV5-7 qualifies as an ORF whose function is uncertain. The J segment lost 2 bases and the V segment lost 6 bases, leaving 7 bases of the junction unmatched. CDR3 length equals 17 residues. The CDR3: CASIHSGLAGGQETQYF. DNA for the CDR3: TGTGCCAGCATCCATTCGGGACTAGCGGGAGGGCAAGAGACCCAGTACTTC.

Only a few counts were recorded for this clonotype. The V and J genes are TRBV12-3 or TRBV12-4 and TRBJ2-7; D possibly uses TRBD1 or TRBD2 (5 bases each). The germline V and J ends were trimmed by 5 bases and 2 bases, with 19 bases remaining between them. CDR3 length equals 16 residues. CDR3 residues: CASSRGPGPKAYEQYF. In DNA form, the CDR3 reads TGTGCCAGCAGTAGAGGACCGGGACCCAAAGCCTACGAGCAGTACTTC.

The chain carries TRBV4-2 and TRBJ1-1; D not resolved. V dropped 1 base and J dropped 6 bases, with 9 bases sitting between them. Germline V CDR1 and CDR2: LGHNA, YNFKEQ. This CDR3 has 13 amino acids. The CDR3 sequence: CASSQVDRAEAFF. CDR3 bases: TGTGCCAGCAGCCAAGTGGATAGGGCTGAAGCTTTCTTT.

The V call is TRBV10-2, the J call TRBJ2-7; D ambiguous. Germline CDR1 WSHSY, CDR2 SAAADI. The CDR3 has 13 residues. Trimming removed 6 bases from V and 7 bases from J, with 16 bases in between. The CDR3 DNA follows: TGCGCCAGCAGGCAGGACGAGCTACGGGAGCAGTACTTC. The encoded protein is CASRQDELREQYF.

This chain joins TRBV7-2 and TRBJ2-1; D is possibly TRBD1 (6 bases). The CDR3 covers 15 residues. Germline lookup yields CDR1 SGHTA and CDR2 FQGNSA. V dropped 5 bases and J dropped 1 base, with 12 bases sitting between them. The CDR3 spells CASSPQTGSYNEQFF. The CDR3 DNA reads TGTGCCAGCAGCCCTCAGACAGGATCCTACAATGAGCAGTTCTTC.